This T cell receptor beta chain was sequenced for a study of shared clonotypes between healthy human individuals (dated by TCRdb to the early 2020s). For the wider study: Three men and two women, aged 18 to 49 years, made up the cohort. Blood TCR repertoires of five healthy adults were deeply sequenced to estimate repertoire size and the extent of clonotype sharing between individuals. Per donor, leukapheresis produced somewhere between about 0.8 and 9 billion PBMCs. To increase sequencing depth and limit assay-specific biases, TCR repertoire library preparation and sequencing were carried out by different laboratories using diverse techniques. For each donor, CD4 naive and CD4 memory were each run on three plates, CD8 naive on two plates, and CD8 memory on one plate.

Using the deep immunoSEQ assay, TCR CDR3 regions were amplified from genomic DNA by multiplex PCR. Extracted genomic DNA from each cell subset was spread evenly across all wells of several immunoSEQ 96-well plates, with each plate serving as a replicate. For sorted subsets, each replicate PCR was loaded with 200 ng genomic DNA, equivalent to approximately 27,000 T cell genomes. The purified libraries were quantified using a Qubit 3.0 fluorometer, sized with a Bioanalyzer 2100, and then quantified again using the KAPA Library Quantification kit. A separate single-read 150-cycle Illumina NextSeq 550 flow cell was used to sequence each immunoSEQ 96-well plate. As for the original processing: Because only junctional sequences without quality scores were contained in the immunoSEQ output, filtering matching that applied to full-length reads could not be performed. To assign V/J genes and CDR3, sequences were annotated using PyIR, a Python wrapper for IgBLAST v1.9, with IMGT germline references. Any read was removed if the V/J assignment was weak (E-value above 1e-6), the CDR3 was missing, or the read contained stop codons, out-of-frame junctions, or ambiguous translated residues. A V3J clonotype was defined by an identical inferred V gene, J gene, and CDR3 amino acid sequence. Percentage overlap between repertoires was computed as shared unique clonotypes divided by the size of the smaller repertoire. Repertoire richness was assessed with RTK rarefaction, the Chao1 estimator, and Recon v2.1 estimates of unobserved clonotypes. Generation probabilities were computed with OLGA for all TCRbeta clonotypes obtained by the gDNA method from several donors. TCRdb holds this immuneACCESS table with in-frame rearrangements only. Some clones are missing; in checked studies, unresolved V genes explain under half, and the rest has no known cause. V and J calls and clone size are given by that table; D and trimming were obtained from the DNA. In this sample the table shows 600,000 to 750,000 clones, 72% of which occur a single time. Together, the top ten hold less than 2% of the sample.

A word on this clone: Its antigen remains unidentified. Base-call qualities are not available, and no considerably larger clone is one nucleotide away.

Donors were healthy HIV-negative adults with no recently reported acute infections or vaccinations. Every donor was a Caucasian adult residing in Nashville, Tennessee, USA. CD4+ T cells were enriched by magnetic negative selection; naive cells were then positively selected on CD45RA, and the negative fraction formed the memory subset. Blood was collected by leukapheresis, and PBMCs were isolated by Ficoll-Histopaque density gradient centrifugation and then cryopreserved in liquid nitrogen vapor phase. Purity and quantity of every magnetically sorted T cell population were checked by analytical flow cytometry. Genomic DNA was isolated from each sorted fraction and quantified by UV absorbance on a Nanodrop 2000c. Trimming accounts for 7 bases at V and 9 bases at J, while the number of junction bases matched to no gene is 14. Sequences MNHNY (CDR1) and SVGAGI (CDR2) are obtained from the germline V gene (reference sequence). From its cysteine to its phenylalanine, the CDR3 spans 16 amino acids. The entry retains the CDR3 DNA only, 48 bases that are in frame from base 1.

The investigation overall reported the following: Estimated clonotype richness was generally larger for naive than for memory subsets. Sampling was limited to blood, and TCR repertoires in tissue likely differ from TCR repertoires in blood. Compared with non-shared clonotypes, the clonotypes found in all four sorted-subset donors had higher generation probabilities. Even with the large sequencing depth, rarefaction of the sorted-subset datasets indicated that sequencing was incomplete. When several donors were compared, the shared fraction of clonotypes was roughly 4.8% for naive CD4, around 3.6% for naive CD8, 2% to 2.5% for memory CD4, and roughly 0.43% for memory CD8. Based on pairwise subsampling, the degree of clonotype sharing among donors was expected to be affected by sequencing depth. Because the study included only a small number of donors, the genetic and exposure-history diversity represented was limited.

This clonotype was sampled from a woman between 25 and 40 years old in good health. The chain couples TRBV6-6 to TRBJ2-1; a stretch of 11 junction bases matches TRBD2. Sequenced sample: memory CD4+ T cells sorted from blood. The sample's cell subset or site label, decoded: CD45RA-negative fraction. The DNA is TGTGCCAGCAAAGTTGACAGACTAGCGGGACAGAGTGAGCAGTTCTTC. Translated, it reads CASKVDRLAGQSEQFF.